This record covers a single T cell receptor (beta chain). The record originates from a study of T cell changes during pregnancy in multiple sclerosis. The assay was immunoSEQ multiplex PCR, and TCRdb's table has in-frame clones only and misses some. Of some 87,000 clones listed, around nine tenths are singletons. Unmatched junction bases numbered 8, after V lost 6 bases and J lost 4 bases. Germline-derived CDR1 and CDR2 are LNHDA and SQIVND (reference sequence). The length of the CDR3 is 15 residues. This receptor was taken from a female donor with multiple sclerosis, enrolled in a pregnancy study. The J gene is TRBJ2-3, the V gene TRBV19, with TRBD1 matching 9 bases. The sequencing used CD4+ T cells from peripheral blood mononuclear cells, collected before pregnancy. CDR3 in DNA: TGTGCCAGTAGCCCGGGACAGGGTATAGCAGATACGCAGTATTTT. Encoded protein: CASSPGQGIADTQYF.